This passage covers 13 T cell receptor beta chains from one sample sequenced in a study of T-cell reconstitution after alpha-beta-depleted transplantation in children. Using unique molecular identifiers, the investigators prepared the TCRbeta library. TCRdb ran MiXCR on the PCR reads and lists one entry per CDR3 protein. Of over 550,000 distinct CDR3 sequences in the sample, 10% are singletons; the top ten hold around 4%. Sequenced here: PBMCs from the stem cell graft donor, sampled from the stem cell graft. The origin of the receptors is a human donor who donated a stem cell graft to a child with acute myeloid leukemia.

This clonotype was recorded a few times. V and J are TRBV7-9 and TRBJ1-2; 8 bases are shared with TRBD1. Trimming at V came to 5 bases and at J to 7 bases, leaving 9 bases not matched to a gene. This CDR3 is built from 14 residues. Germline V gives CDR1 SEHNR, CDR2 FQNEAQ (reference sequence). The CDR3 nucleotides read TGTGCCAGCAGCAAACAGGGGGTCGCCTTTGGCTACACCTTC. It specifies CASSKQGVAFGYTF.

This clonotype has more than one count but fewer than ten. J is TRBJ2-5 and V is TRBV28; 9 bases line up with TRBD1. Germline lookup yields CDR1 MDHEN and CDR2 SYDVKM. CDR3 length equals 15 residues. V was clipped by 4 bases and J by 3 bases; unmatched bases: 6. The CDR3 is CASSSQGQGEETQYF. CDR3 in DNA: TGTGCCAGCAGTTCCCAGGGACAGGGAGAAGAGACCCAGTACTTC. Looking up the rest from reference TRBV28 and TRBJ2-5 gives the full variable domain: DVKVTQSSRYLVKRTGEKVFLECVQDMDHENMFWYRQDPGLGLRLIYFSYDVKMKEKGDIPEGYSVSREKKERFSLILESASTNQTSMYLCASSSQGQGEETQYFGPGTRLLVL.

A few counts support this clonotype. The J gene is TRBJ2-1, the V gene TRBV21-1; the D call of TRBD2 is as the table states it, not checked on the DNA. TRBV21-1 is flagged as a pseudogene. The CDR3 is made up of 18 amino acids. The DNA of the CDR3 is TGTGCCAGCAGCAAAGCGCTTTTGATGTCCGGGAGGTTCAATGAGCAGTTCTTC. This translates into CASSKALLMSGRFNEQFF.

The chain is built from TRBV7-8 and TRBJ2-1; D may be TRBD2 (5 bases). Per germline, CDR1 SGHVS and CDR2 FQNEAQ. Trimming stripped 5 bases from V and 3 bases from J, with 14 bases between. The CDR3 covers 15 residues. In nucleotides, the CDR3 is TGTGCCAGCAGCCTTGGACTCTCCTTCTACAATGAGCAGTTCTTC. This gives the protein CASSLGLSFYNEQFF.

This chain uses TRBV20-1 with TRBJ2-7; D gene uncertain. From germline, CDR1 is DFQATT and CDR2 SNEGSKA (reference sequence). Trimming cost V 2 bases and J 3 bases, with 5 bases left between them. CDR3 length: 11 amino acids. CDR3 coding DNA: TGCAGTGCTAGACTAGTCTACGAGCAGTACTTC. Encoded protein: CSARLVYEQYF.

Ten or more counts support this clonotype. The chain employs TRBV11-2 and TRBJ2-4, with 10 bases aligning to TRBD1. J gave up 9 bases and V 5 bases, and 4 bases lay outside the gene matches. The CDR3 runs to 13 residues. Germline values: CDR1 SGHAT, CDR2 FQNNGV. The CDR3: CASSGGQGGIQYF. CDR3 DNA: TGTGCCAGCAGCGGAGGACAGGGGGGCATTCAGTACTTC.

The chain links TRBV9 to TRBJ2-7; 9 bases fit TRBD1. There are 14 residues in the CDR3. Germline V lookup: CDR1 SGDLS, CDR2 YYNGEE. V was clipped by 1 base and J by 5 bases; unmatched bases: 4. The CDR3 DNA reads as TGTGCCAGCAGCGTACGACAGGGGGTCGACGAGCAGTACTTC. Translating gives CASSVRQGVDEQYF. The full variable domain, in which reference TRBV9 and TRBJ2-7 provide the parts outside the CDR3, is DSGVTQTPKHLITATGQRVTLRCSPRSGDLSVYWYQQSLDQGLQFLIQYYNGEERAKGNILERFSAQQFPDLHSELNLSSLELGDSALYFCASSVRQGVDEQYFGPGTRLTVT.

The chain employs TRBV20-1 and TRBJ2-1, with 7 bases identical to TRBD2. In germline, CDR1 is DFQATT, CDR2 SNEGSKA (reference sequence). The CDR3 extends over 13 amino acids. V lost 1 base, J lost 9 bases, and 6 bases stayed unmatched. The CDR3 here is CSARGTSLSEQFF. CDR3 bases: TGCAGTGCTAGAGGGACTAGTTTGAGTGAGCAGTTCTTC.

This clonotype occurred a few times. The gene calls are TRBV6-2 or TRBV6-3 and TRBJ2-5, with D possibly matching TRBD1 (6 bases). Trimming took 8 bases from V and 1 from J, leaving 14 bases between them. This CDR3 has 14 residues. Germline V gene sequence: CDR1 MNHEY, CDR2 SVGEGT. The CDR3 spells CASVLTGSQETQYF. The CDR3 DNA follows: TGTGCCAGCGTATTGACAGGCTCCCAAGAGACCCAGTACTTC.

V gene TRBV30 combines with J gene TRBJ2-2, with a tentative D call TRBD1 (5 bases). This CDR3 contains 10 residues. V dropped 5 bases and J dropped 7 bases, with 5 bases sitting between them. CDR1 and CDR2 from the germline V gene are GTSNPN and SVGIG (reference sequence). The CDR3 region is CAWDSGELFF. The CDR3 DNA reads TGTGCCTGGGACAGCGGGGAGCTGTTTTTT.

This clonotype was seen ten or more times. V is TRBV28 and J is TRBJ2-5; the D gene is possibly TRBD1 (6 bases). Germline loops: CDR1 MDHEN, CDR2 SYDVKM. CDR3 length equals 14 residues. Trimming removed 6 bases from V and 7 bases from J, with 18 bases in between. CDR3 sequence (DNA): TGTGCCAGCAGCAGACAGGCCCCCCCAGGGACCCAGTACTTC. Translated: CASSRQAPPGTQYF.

This clonotype came up a few times. The V call is TRBV29-1, the J call TRBJ2-6; 7 bases align to TRBD1. J gave up 0 bases and V 6 bases, and 2 bases lay outside the gene matches. Germline V gene sequence: CDR1 SQVTM, CDR2 ANQGSEA. This CDR3 region has 14 residues. DNA for the CDR3: TGCAGCGTAGGGACAGCCTCTGGGGCCAACGTCCTGACTTTC. Translating it yields CSVGTASGANVLTF. Drawing the rest from reference TRBV29-1 and TRBJ2-6, the complete variable domain is SAVISQKPSRDICQRGTSLTIQCQVDSQVTMMFWYRQQPGQSLTLIATANQGSEATYESGFVIDKFPISRPNLTFSTLTVSNMSPEDSSIYLCSVGTASGANVLTFGAGSRLTVL.

This clonotype was counted ten times or more. The rearrangement links TRBV28 to TRBJ2-5, with a possible D match to TRBD1 (6 bases). Trimming took 6 bases from V and 2 from J, leaving 13 bases between them. Germline lookup yields CDR1 MDHEN and CDR2 SYDVKM. CDR3 length equals 14 residues. CDR3 protein: CASRPQGLQETQYF. CDR3 DNA sequence: TGTGCCAGCAGGCCGCAGGGGTTACAAGAGACCCAGTACTTC.